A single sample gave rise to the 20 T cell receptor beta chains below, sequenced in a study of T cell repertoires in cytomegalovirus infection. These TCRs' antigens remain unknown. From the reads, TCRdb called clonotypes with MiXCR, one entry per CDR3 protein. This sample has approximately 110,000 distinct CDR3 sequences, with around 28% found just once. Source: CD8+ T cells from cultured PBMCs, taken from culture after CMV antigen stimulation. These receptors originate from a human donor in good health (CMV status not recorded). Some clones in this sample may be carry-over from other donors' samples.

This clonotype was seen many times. As DNA, the CDR3 is TGTGCCAGCAGCCCAGCGCGGCCCGGGGAGGTCAATGAGCAGTTCTTC. Amino acid sequence: CASSPARPGEVNEQFF. The rearrangement joins TRBV7-8 to TRBJ2-1, with a possible D match to TRBD2 (6 bases). The V and J ends lost 5 bases and 6 bases respectively, with 20 bases between them. The CDR3 sequence is 16 residues long. Germline V gene data show CDR1 as SGHVS and CDR2 as FQNEAQ.

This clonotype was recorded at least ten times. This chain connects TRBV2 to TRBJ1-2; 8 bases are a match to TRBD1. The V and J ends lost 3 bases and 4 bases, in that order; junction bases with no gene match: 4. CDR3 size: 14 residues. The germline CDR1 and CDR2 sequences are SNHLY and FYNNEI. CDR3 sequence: CASSDRGQSYGYTF. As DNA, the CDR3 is TGTGCCAGCAGTGACAGGGGGCAGTCCTATGGCTACACCTTC. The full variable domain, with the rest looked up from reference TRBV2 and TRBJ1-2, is EPEVTQTPSHQVTQMGQEVILRCVPISNHLYFYWYRQILGQKVEFLVSFYNNEISEKSEIFDDQFSVERPDGSNFTLKIRSTKLEDSAMYFCASSDRGQSYGYTFGSGTRLTVV.

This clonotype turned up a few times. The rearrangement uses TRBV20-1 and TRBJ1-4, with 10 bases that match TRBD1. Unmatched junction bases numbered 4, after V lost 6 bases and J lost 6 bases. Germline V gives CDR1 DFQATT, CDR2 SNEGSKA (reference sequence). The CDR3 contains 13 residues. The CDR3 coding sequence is TGCAGTGCGCATGGGACAGGGGATGAAAAACTGTTTTTT. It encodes CSAHGTGDEKLFF.

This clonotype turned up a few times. CDR3 coding DNA: TGTGCCAGCAGCTTAGGCACAAGGGACTCACCCCTCCACTTT. Its protein is CASSLGTRDSPLHF. The rearrangement links TRBV7-9 to TRBJ1-6, with a tentative D call TRBD1 (5 bases). The CDR3 spans 14 residues. CDR1 SEHNR and CDR2 FQNEAQ come from the germline V gene (reference sequence). The V gene lost 1 base and the J gene lost 10 bases, with 11 bases spanning the gap.

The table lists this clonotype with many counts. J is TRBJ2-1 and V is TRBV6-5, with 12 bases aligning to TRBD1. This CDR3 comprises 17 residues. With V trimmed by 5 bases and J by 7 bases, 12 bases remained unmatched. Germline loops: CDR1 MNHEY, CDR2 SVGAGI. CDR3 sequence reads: CASSEGPEGQGANEQFF. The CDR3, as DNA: TGTGCCAGCAGTGAAGGACCGGAGGGACAGGGGGCAAATGAGCAGTTCTTC.

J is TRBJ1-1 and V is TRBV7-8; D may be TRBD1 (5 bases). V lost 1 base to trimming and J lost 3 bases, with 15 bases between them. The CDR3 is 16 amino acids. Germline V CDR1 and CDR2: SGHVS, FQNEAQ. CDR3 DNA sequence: TGTGCCAGCAGCTTAGGGAGCTACGGGACGGACACTGAAGCTTTCTTT. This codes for CASSLGSYGTDTEAFF.

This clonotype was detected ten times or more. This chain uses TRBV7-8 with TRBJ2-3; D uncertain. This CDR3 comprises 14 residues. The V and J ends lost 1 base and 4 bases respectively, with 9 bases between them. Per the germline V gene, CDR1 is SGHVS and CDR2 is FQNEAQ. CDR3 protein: CASSLVGWADTQYF. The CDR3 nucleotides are TGTGCCAGCAGCTTAGTAGGGTGGGCAGATACGCAGTATTTT.

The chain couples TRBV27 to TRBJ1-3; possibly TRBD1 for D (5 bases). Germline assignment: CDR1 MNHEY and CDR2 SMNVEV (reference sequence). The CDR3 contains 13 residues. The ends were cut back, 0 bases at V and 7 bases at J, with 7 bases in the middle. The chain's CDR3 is CASSLSAGNTIYF. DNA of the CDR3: TGTGCCAGCAGTTTATCTGCAGGGAACACCATATATTTT.

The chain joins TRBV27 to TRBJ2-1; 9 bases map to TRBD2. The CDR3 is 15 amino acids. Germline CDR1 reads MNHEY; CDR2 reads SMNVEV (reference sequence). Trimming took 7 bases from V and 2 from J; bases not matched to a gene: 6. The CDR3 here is CASIERGVTYNEQFF. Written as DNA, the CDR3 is TGTGCCAGCATCGAGCGGGGGGTAACCTACAATGAGCAGTTCTTC.

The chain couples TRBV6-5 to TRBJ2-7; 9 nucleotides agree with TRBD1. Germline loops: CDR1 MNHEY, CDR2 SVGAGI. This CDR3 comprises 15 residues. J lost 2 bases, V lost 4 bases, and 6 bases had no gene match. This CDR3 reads CASSSPGTGTYEQYF. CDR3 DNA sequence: TGTGCCAGCAGTTCCCCCGGGACAGGGACCTACGAGCAGTACTTC.

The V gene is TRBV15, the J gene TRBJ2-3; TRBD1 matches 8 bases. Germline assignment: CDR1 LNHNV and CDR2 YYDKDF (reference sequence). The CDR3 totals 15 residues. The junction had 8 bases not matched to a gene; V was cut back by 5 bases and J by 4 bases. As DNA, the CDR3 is TGTGCCACCAGCGGGGGACAGGACGGCGCAGATACGCAGTATTTT. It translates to CATSGGQDGADTQYF. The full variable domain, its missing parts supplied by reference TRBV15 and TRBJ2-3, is DAMVIQNPRYQVTQFGKPVTLSCSQTLNHNVMYWYQQKSSQAPKLLFHYYDKDFNNEADTPDNFQSRRPNTSFCFLDIRSPGLGDTAMYLCATSGGQDGADTQYFGPGTRLTVL.

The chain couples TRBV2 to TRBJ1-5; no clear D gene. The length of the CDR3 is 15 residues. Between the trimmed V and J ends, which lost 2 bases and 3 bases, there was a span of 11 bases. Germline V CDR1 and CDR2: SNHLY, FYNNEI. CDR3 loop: CASSESRGYNQPQHF. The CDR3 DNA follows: TGTGCCAGCAGTGAATCTAGAGGGTACAATCAGCCCCAGCATTTT.

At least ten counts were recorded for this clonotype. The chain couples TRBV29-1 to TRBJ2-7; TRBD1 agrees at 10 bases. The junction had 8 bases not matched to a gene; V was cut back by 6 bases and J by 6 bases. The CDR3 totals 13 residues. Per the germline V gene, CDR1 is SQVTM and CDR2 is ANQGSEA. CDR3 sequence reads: CSVGTGDLREQYF. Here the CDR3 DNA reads TGCAGCGTAGGGACAGGGGATTTACGCGAGCAGTACTTC.

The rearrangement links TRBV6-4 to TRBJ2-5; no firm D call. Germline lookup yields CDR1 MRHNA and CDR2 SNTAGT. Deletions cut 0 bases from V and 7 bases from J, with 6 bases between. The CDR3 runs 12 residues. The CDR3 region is CASSDSKGTQYF. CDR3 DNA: TGTGCCAGCAGTGACTCGAAGGGGACCCAGTACTTC.

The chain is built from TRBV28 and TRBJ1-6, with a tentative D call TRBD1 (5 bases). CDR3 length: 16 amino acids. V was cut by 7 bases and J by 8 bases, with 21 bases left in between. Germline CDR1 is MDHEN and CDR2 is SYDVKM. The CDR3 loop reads CASNTQGISTYSPLHF. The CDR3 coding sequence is TGTGCCAGCAACACCCAGGGTATCTCGACCTATTCACCCCTCCACTTT.

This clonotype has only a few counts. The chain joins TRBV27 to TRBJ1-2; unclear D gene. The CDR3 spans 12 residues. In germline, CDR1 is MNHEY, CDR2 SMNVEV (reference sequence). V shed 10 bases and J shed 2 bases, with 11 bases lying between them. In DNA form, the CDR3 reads TGTGCCACAAGGACCGGAAACTATGGCTACACCTTC. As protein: CATRTGNYGYTF.

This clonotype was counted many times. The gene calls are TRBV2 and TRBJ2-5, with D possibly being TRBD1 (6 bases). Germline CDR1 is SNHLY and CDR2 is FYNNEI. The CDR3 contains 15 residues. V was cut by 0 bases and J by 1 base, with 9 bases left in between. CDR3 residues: CASSEALTGQETQYF. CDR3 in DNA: TGTGCCAGCAGTGAAGCGCTGACAGGCCAAGAGACCCAGTACTTC.

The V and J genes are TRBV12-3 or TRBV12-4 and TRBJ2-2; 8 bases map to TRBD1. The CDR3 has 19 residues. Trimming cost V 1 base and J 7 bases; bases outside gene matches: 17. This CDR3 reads CASSLEVGGRGRDHGELFF. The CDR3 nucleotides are TGTGCCAGCAGTTTAGAGGTCGGGGGCAGGGGGCGCGATCACGGGGAGCTGTTTTTT.

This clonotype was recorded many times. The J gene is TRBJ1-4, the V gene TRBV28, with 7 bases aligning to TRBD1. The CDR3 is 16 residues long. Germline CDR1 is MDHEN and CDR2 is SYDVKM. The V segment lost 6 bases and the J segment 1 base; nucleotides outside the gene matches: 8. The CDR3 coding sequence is TGTGCCAGCAGGCCGAACCAGGGGGGAACTAATGAAAAACTGTTTTTT. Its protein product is CASRPNQGGTNEKLFF.

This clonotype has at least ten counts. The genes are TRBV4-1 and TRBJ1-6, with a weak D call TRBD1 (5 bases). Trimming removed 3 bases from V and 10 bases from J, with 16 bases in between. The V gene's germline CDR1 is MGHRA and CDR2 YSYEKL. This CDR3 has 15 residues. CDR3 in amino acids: CASSQVGGEGSPLHF. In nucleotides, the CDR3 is TGCGCCAGCAGCCAGGTCGGGGGAGAGGGATCACCCCTCCACTTT.